Listed below are T cell receptor beta chains from one sample, sequenced in a study of T cell responses to AZD1222 COVID-19 vaccine. TCRdb keeps only in-frame clones here, not all; method: immunoSEQ multiplex PCR. The sample holds tens of thousands of clones, about four fifths seen once. This specimen consisted of peripheral blood, obtained 28 days after the second AZD1222 dose. These receptors were taken from an adult who received the AZD1222 COVID-19 vaccine. Both conserved end residues are part of each CDR3. D genes are given only for firm matches. Size is stated for part of the rows, as once, few or many counts, or as a class when the clone is expanded.

clone_size: -; v_call: TRBV4-2; d_call: -; j_call: TRBJ2-1; cdr3_aa: CASSQDRQGFSEQFF; cdr3_nt: TGTGCCAGCAGCCAAGATCGTCAGGGTTTTAGTGAGCAGTTCTTC
clone_size: -; v_call: TRBV3-1/TRBV3-2; d_call: -; j_call: TRBJ2-7; cdr3_aa: CASSQVGQDYEQYF; cdr3_nt: TGTGCCAGCAGCCAAGTCGGGCAGGACTACGAGCAGTACTTC
clone_size: -; v_call: TRBV28; d_call: -; j_call: TRBJ1-2; cdr3_aa: CASSLTARVGYGYTF; cdr3_nt: TGTGCCAGCAGTTTGACCGCCCGAGTGGGCTATGGCTACACCTTC
clone_size: few; v_call: TRBV14; d_call: -; j_call: TRBJ1-1; cdr3_aa: CASSQNQGKAFF; cdr3_nt: TGTGCCAGCAGCCAAAACCAGGGGAAAGCTTTCTTT
clone_size: once; v_call: TRBV6-5; d_call: TRBD1; j_call: TRBJ1-1; cdr3_aa: CASSYSEGAMNTEAFF; cdr3_nt: TGTGCCAGCAGTTACTCAGAGGGGGCCATGAACACTGAAGCTTTCTTT
clone_size: -; v_call: TRBV6-5; d_call: TRBD2; j_call: TRBJ2-7; cdr3_aa: CASRPSGQYEQYF; cdr3_nt: TGTGCCAGCAGGCCTAGCGGCCAATACGAGCAGTACTTC
clone_size: -; v_call: TRBV28; d_call: -; j_call: TRBJ1-5; cdr3_aa: CASSSSPRRSNQPQHF; cdr3_nt: TGTGCCAGCAGTTCCTCGCCCCGGCGGAGCAATCAGCCCCAGCATTTT
clone_size: -; v_call: TRBV5-5; d_call: -; j_call: TRBJ1-5; cdr3_aa: CASSLDQTNQPQHF; cdr3_nt: TGTGCCAGCAGCTTGGATCAGACTAATCAGCCCCAGCATTTT
clone_size: -; v_call: TRBV27; d_call: -; j_call: TRBJ2-2; cdr3_aa: CASSLRLNTGELFF; cdr3_nt: TGTGCCAGCAGTCTGCGGTTGAACACCGGGGAGCTGTTTTTT
clone_size: -; v_call: TRBV7-9; d_call: TRBD1; j_call: TRBJ2-3; cdr3_aa: CASRETWDRVRNTQYF; cdr3_nt: TGTGCCAGCAGGGAAACCTGGGACAGGGTTAGGAATACGCAGTATTTT
clone_size: -; v_call: TRBV7-9; d_call: -; j_call: TRBJ2-7; cdr3_aa: CASSSVTYEQYF; cdr3_nt: TGTGCCAGCAGCTCCGTAACCTACGAGCAGTACTTC
clone_size: few; v_call: TRBV19; d_call: TRBD1; j_call: TRBJ1-1; cdr3_aa: CASTPTGAGTEAFF; cdr3_nt: TGTGCCAGTACCCCGACAGGGGCGGGCACTGAAGCTTTCTTT
clone_size: once; v_call: TRBV13; d_call: -; j_call: TRBJ2-7; cdr3_aa: CASSLRARVYEQYF; cdr3_nt: TGTGCCAGCAGCTTAAGAGCCAGAGTCTACGAGCAGTACTTC
clone_size: -; v_call: TRBV11-3; d_call: -; j_call: TRBJ2-1; cdr3_aa: CASSQDEASNEQFF; cdr3_nt: TGTGCCAGCAGCCAAGACGAGGCCAGCAATGAGCAGTTCTTC
clone_size: -; v_call: TRBV19; d_call: TRBD1; j_call: TRBJ1-2; cdr3_aa: CASRGTGGDLDYGYTF; cdr3_nt: TGTGCCAGTAGGGGGACAGGGGGTGACCTGGACTATGGCTACACCTTC
clone_size: -; v_call: TRBV6-5; d_call: -; j_call: TRBJ2-2; cdr3_aa: CASRVQGSGELFF; cdr3_nt: TGTGCCAGCAGGGTACAGGGTTCCGGGGAGCTGTTTTTT
clone_size: -; v_call: TRBV7-9; d_call: TRBD1; j_call: TRBJ1-6; cdr3_aa: CASTIQGSGSPLHF; cdr3_nt: TGTGCCAGCACCATACAGGGGTCTGGGTCACCCCTCCACTTT
clone_size: -; v_call: TRBV30; d_call: TRBD1; j_call: TRBJ2-2; cdr3_aa: CAWSPGGRTGELFF; cdr3_nt: TGTGCCTGGAGTCCAGGGGGAAGAACCGGGGAGCTGTTTTTT
clone_size: -; v_call: TRBV28; d_call: TRBD1; j_call: TRBJ1-2; cdr3_aa: CASSGGQFYGYTF; cdr3_nt: TGTGCCAGCTCAGGGGGTCAGTTCTATGGCTACACCTTC
clone_size: -; v_call: TRBV29-1; d_call: TRBD2; j_call: TRBJ2-3; cdr3_aa: CSAQGTSGMGTQYF; cdr3_nt: TGCAGCGCTCAGGGGACTAGCGGGATGGGGACGCAGTATTTT
clone_size: -; v_call: TRBV28; d_call: TRBD2; j_call: TRBJ2-7; cdr3_aa: CASSLAGGGVYEQYF; cdr3_nt: TGTGCCAGCAGCCTAGCGGGAGGGGGGGTTTACGAGCAGTACTTC
clone_size: -; v_call: TRBV6-5; d_call: -; j_call: TRBJ2-2; cdr3_aa: CASSLTITGELFF; cdr3_nt: TGTGCCAGCAGTTTAACAATCACCGGGGAGCTGTTTTTT
clone_size: -; v_call: TRBV20-1; d_call: -; j_call: TRBJ1-1; cdr3_aa: CSARSTEAFF; cdr3_nt: TGCAGTGCTAGATCCACTGAAGCTTTCTTT
clone_size: -; v_call: TRBV5-4; d_call: TRBD1; j_call: TRBJ1-1; cdr3_aa: CASSSDRERDTEAFF; cdr3_nt: TGTGCCAGCAGCTCCGACAGGGAGCGTGACACTGAAGCTTTCTTT
clone_size: -; v_call: TRBV4-2; d_call: -; j_call: TRBJ1-5; cdr3_aa: CASSQDGQPDQPQHF; cdr3_nt: TGTGCCAGCAGCCAAGATGGACAGCCGGATCAGCCCCAGCATTTT
clone_size: few; v_call: TRBV19; d_call: -; j_call: TRBJ1-4; cdr3_aa: CASSASTGRREKLFF; cdr3_nt: TGTGCCAGTAGTGCTTCTACAGGGAGGAGGGAAAAACTGTTTTTT
clone_size: -; v_call: TRBV28; d_call: TRBD1; j_call: TRBJ1-2; cdr3_aa: CASTLRDRANYGYTF; cdr3_nt: TGTGCCAGCACCCTCCGGGACAGGGCTAACTATGGCTACACCTTC
clone_size: -; v_call: TRBV29-1; d_call: -; j_call: TRBJ2-2; cdr3_aa: CSVPGAGLGAGELFF; cdr3_nt: TGCAGCGTGCCGGGGGCAGGGCTAGGGGCCGGGGAGCTGTTTTTT
clone_size: few; v_call: TRBV12-3/TRBV12-4; d_call: TRBD2; j_call: TRBJ2-7; cdr3_aa: CASRVAGEHEQYF; cdr3_nt: TGTGCCAGCAGGGTAGCGGGAGAGCACGAGCAGTACTTC
clone_size: -; v_call: TRBV28; d_call: -; j_call: TRBJ1-2; cdr3_aa: CASSSPHGYTF; cdr3_nt: TGTGCCAGCAGTTCTCCACATGGCTACACCTTC
clone_size: -; v_call: TRBV30; d_call: TRBD2; j_call: TRBJ2-7; cdr3_aa: CAWRLAGDSYEQYF; cdr3_nt: TGTGCCTGGAGGTTAGCGGGAGACTCCTACGAGCAGTACTTC
clone_size: -; v_call: TRBV2; d_call: -; j_call: TRBJ2-7; cdr3_aa: CASSADTREQYF; cdr3_nt: TGTGCCAGCAGTGCGGACACGCGGGAGCAGTACTTC
clone_size: -; v_call: TRBV5-5; d_call: TRBD1; j_call: TRBJ1-2; cdr3_aa: CASSKRTGNYGYTF; cdr3_nt: TGTGCCAGCAGCAAACGGACAGGGAACTATGGCTACACCTTC
clone_size: -; v_call: TRBV5-5; d_call: -; j_call: TRBJ2-3; cdr3_aa: CASTPTPSTDTQYF; cdr3_nt: TGTGCCAGCACCCCTACCCCGTCGACAGATACGCAGTATTTT
clone_size: -; v_call: TRBV15; d_call: -; j_call: TRBJ2-3; cdr3_aa: CATSRSLSTDTQYF; cdr3_nt: TGTGCCACCAGCAGATCGCTCAGCACAGATACGCAGTATTTT
clone_size: -; v_call: TRBV9; d_call: -; j_call: TRBJ1-4; cdr3_aa: CASTPGGSGEKLFF; cdr3_nt: TGTGCCAGCACCCCCGGGGGGTCGGGTGAAAAACTGTTTTTT
clone_size: -; v_call: TRBV24-1; d_call: -; j_call: TRBJ2-5; cdr3_aa: CATGSGRETQYF; cdr3_nt: TGTGCCACCGGAAGCGGCCGGGAGACCCAGTACTTC
clone_size: -; v_call: TRBV4-3; d_call: -; j_call: TRBJ2-1; cdr3_aa: CASSQDSNEQFF; cdr3_nt: TGCGCCAGCAGCCAAGATTCGAATGAGCAGTTCTTC
clone_size: -; v_call: TRBV2; d_call: -; j_call: TRBJ2-7; cdr3_aa: CASTTSALTEQYF; cdr3_nt: TGTGCCAGCACAACCTCGGCCCTCACCGAGCAGTACTTC
clone_size: few; v_call: TRBV6-4; d_call: TRBD2; j_call: TRBJ2-2; cdr3_aa: CASSSGSTGELFF; cdr3_nt: TGTGCCAGCAGTAGCGGGAGCACCGGGGAGCTGTTTTTT
clone_size: -; v_call: TRBV9; d_call: TRBD2; j_call: TRBJ2-7; cdr3_aa: CASSAGGVSYEQYF; cdr3_nt: TGTGCCAGCAGCGCCGGGGGGGTCTCCTACGAGCAGTACTTC
clone_size: -; v_call: TRBV28; d_call: -; j_call: TRBJ2-1; cdr3_aa: CASSNNEQFF; cdr3_nt: TGTGCCAGCAGTAACAATGAGCAGTTCTTC
clone_size: -; v_call: TRBV29-1; d_call: -; j_call: TRBJ1-4; cdr3_aa: CSVEVGVAEKLFF; cdr3_nt: TGCAGCGTTGAAGTAGGGGTGGCAGAAAAACTGTTTTTT
clone_size: -; v_call: TRBV7-2; d_call: TRBD2; j_call: TRBJ2-7; cdr3_aa: CASSLLKASGEGEQYF; cdr3_nt: TGTGCCAGCAGCTTATTAAAGGCTAGCGGGGAGGGGGAGCAGTACTTC
clone_size: -; v_call: TRBV7-8; d_call: -; j_call: TRBJ1-3; cdr3_aa: CASSLRGSGDLSGNTIYF; cdr3_nt: TGTGCCAGCAGCTTACGGGGGTCAGGGGACCTCTCTGGAAACACCATATATTTT
clone_size: -; v_call: TRBV12-3/TRBV12-4; d_call: -; j_call: TRBJ2-3; cdr3_aa: CASSLGDTQYF; cdr3_nt: TGTGCCAGCAGTTTAGGGGATACGCAGTATTTT
clone_size: -; v_call: TRBV6-6; d_call: TRBD1; j_call: TRBJ2-7; cdr3_aa: CASWYRTGVNEQYF; cdr3_nt: TGTGCCAGCTGGTATCGGACAGGCGTGAACGAGCAGTACTTC
clone_size: -; v_call: TRBV19; d_call: -; j_call: TRBJ1-5; cdr3_aa: CASSILRILSNQPQHF; cdr3_nt: TGTGCCAGTAGTATCTTACGAATTCTTAGCAATCAGCCCCAGCATTTT
clone_size: -; v_call: TRBV15; d_call: -; j_call: TRBJ2-7; cdr3_aa: CATSKSPRDEQYF; cdr3_nt: TGTGCCACCAGCAAGAGCCCCCGGGACGAGCAGTACTTC
clone_size: once; v_call: TRBV4-2; d_call: -; j_call: TRBJ2-7; cdr3_aa: CASSQEYEQYF; cdr3_nt: TGTGCCAGCAGCCAAGAATACGAGCAGTACTTC
clone_size: -; v_call: TRBV4-3; d_call: TRBD1; j_call: TRBJ2-6; cdr3_aa: CASSPRTGQANVLTF; cdr3_nt: TGCGCCAGCAGCCCGCGGACAGGGCAAGCCAACGTCCTGACTTTC
clone_size: -; v_call: TRBV7-2; d_call: -; j_call: TRBJ2-1; cdr3_aa: CASSYQSTKYNEQFF; cdr3_nt: TGTGCCAGCAGCTACCAAAGTACTAAATACAATGAGCAGTTCTTC
clone_size: -; v_call: TRBV7-9; d_call: -; j_call: TRBJ1-3; cdr3_aa: CASSLVFIRSSSGNTIYF; cdr3_nt: TGTGCCAGCAGCTTAGTATTTATAAGGTCCTCTTCTGGAAACACCATATATTTT
clone_size: -; v_call: TRBV7-2; d_call: TRBD2; j_call: TRBJ2-2; cdr3_aa: CASSSRLAGVPGELFF; cdr3_nt: TGTGCCAGCAGCTCCAGGCTAGCGGGAGTGCCCGGGGAGCTGTTTTTT
clone_size: -; v_call: TRBV14; d_call: TRBD2; j_call: TRBJ2-7; cdr3_aa: CASSPVTGLAVYEQYF; cdr3_nt: TGTGCCAGCAGCCCGGTCACAGGACTAGCGGTTTACGAGCAGTACTTC
clone_size: -; v_call: TRBV5-1; d_call: -; j_call: TRBJ2-5; cdr3_aa: CASSLGIIETQYF; cdr3_nt: TGCGCCAGCAGCTTGGGGATTATTGAGACCCAGTACTTC
clone_size: once; v_call: TRBV4-3; d_call: -; j_call: TRBJ2-7; cdr3_aa: CASSQDYGVYEQYF; cdr3_nt: TGCGCCAGCAGCCAAGATTACGGAGTCTACGAGCAGTACTTC
clone_size: -; v_call: TRBV27; d_call: -; j_call: TRBJ1-6; cdr3_aa: CASGASSYNSPLHF; cdr3_nt: TGTGCCAGCGGGGCTAGCTCCTATAATTCACCCCTCCACTTT
clone_size: -; v_call: TRBV29-1; d_call: -; j_call: TRBJ2-7; cdr3_aa: CSVLGDGRRTYEQYF; cdr3_nt: TGCAGCGTCCTTGGGGACGGGCGACGGACCTACGAGCAGTACTTC
clone_size: -; v_call: TRBV28; d_call: TRBD2; j_call: TRBJ2-2; cdr3_aa: CASSLIAGKGTGELFF; cdr3_nt: TGTGCCAGCAGTCTTATAGCGGGAAAAGGCACCGGGGAGCTGTTTTTT